This T cell receptor beta chain was observed in a study of Ad26.COV2.S vaccination and SARS-CoV-2 variants. As for the study in general: Vaccine-arm donor from the placebo-controlled COV1001 Ad26.COV2.S trial. Dosing was one shot or two shots 56 days apart. Study observations and caveats: Ad26.COV2.S recipients had broader spike-specific TCRs (P = 0.0014). Total T cell responses, in the TCR breadth and depth analyses, may have been underestimated.

Sequencing was performed with immunoSEQ multiplex PCR; in TCRdb, only in-frame clones are kept and a portion is missing. There are 350,000 to 500,000 clones in the sample; roughly 90% occur only once, and 3.6% lies in the top ten. The CDR3 loop spans 14 amino acids. Germline V gene data show CDR1 as MNHEY and CDR2 as SVGAGI. V was shortened by 8 bases and J by 9 bases, with 17 bases between the two germline ends. Treatment of the sample: around 19 received Ad26.COV2.S at low or high dose, single or two shots; several received placebo; per-sample allocation not given. The investigators took samples on day 63 after the first vaccine or placebo injection. Comments on this clone: Its specificity is not known.

The source of this sequence is a person between 18 and 60 years old who received the Ad26.COV2.S COVID-19 vaccine or a placebo. Sequencing was performed on peripheral blood, taken in a trial of Ad26.COV2.S vaccine versus placebo. The chain links TRBV6-5 to TRBJ1-6; D may be TRBD1 (5 bases). The CDR3 DNA follows: TGTGCCAGCTCCCAGGGATTAGAAGGTTCACCCCTCCACTTT. Its protein product is CASSQGLEGSPLHF.